This T cell receptor beta chain was sequenced for a study of blood T cell repertoires in COVID-19. Study-wide context: PBMCs, B-cell-depleted T cells, or T cells were the source of the cDNA or gDNA that made up the material.

Original analysis: By means of reference gene primer amplification, nucleated cell counts were estimated. Only in-frame clones appear in the TCRdb table, and some are missing; sequencing was by immunoSEQ multiplex PCR. That table supplies the V and J calls and clone size; D and trimming were determined from the DNA. Found here are about 240,000 clones, around 87% of them singletons; the top ten hold 5.5% to 9%. There are 17 residues in the CDR3. Trimming left V 2 bases short and J 0 bases short, with 16 bases between. In germline, CDR1 is MNHEY, CDR2 SVGEGT. V usage is TRBV6-2 or TRBV6-3 and J usage is TRBJ1-2, with no clear D. What was sequenced was peripheral blood. This TCR came from a woman between 70 and 85 years old with active or convalescent COVID-19. The CDR3 nucleotides are TGTGCCAGCAGTTACGAGGTCAAGAGATCAGCTAACTATGGCTACACCTTC. Protein sequence: CASSYEVKRSANYGYTF.